This T cell receptor beta chain was recovered during a study of T cells in Graves' hyperthyroidism and ophthalmopathy. Points from the study as a whole: Blood also contained most expanded thyroid clonotypes above 0.001.

This clonotype was counted only a few times. Its antigen is currently unknown. It was RNA transcripts that yielded the amplified TCR beta CDR3 regions. A set of HTBI primers served as the primers for a first-round RT-PCR of the TCR CDR3. In TCRdb, the multiplex PCR reads were re-called with MiXCR into one record per CDR3 protein. The table records about 610,000 distinct CDR3 sequences, about 15% of them present only once. Clinical symptoms, serum thyroxine, TRAb, thyroid ultrasound and orbital computed tomography established diagnosis. The CDR3 loop spans 11 amino acids. Trimming stripped 0 bases from V and 9 bases from J, with 9 bases between. Germline values: CDR1 DFQATT, CDR2 SNEGSKA (reference sequence).

The chain carries TRBV20-1 and TRBJ2-7; maybe TRBD1 (5 bases). Source material: blood. The receptor was isolated from a woman aged 40 to 55 with Graves' ophthalmopathy. CDR3 region: CSARDRERQYF. Here the CDR3 DNA reads TGCAGTGCTAGAGACAGGGAAAGGCAGTACTTC.